These T cell receptor beta chains were read from a single sample in a study of cytomegalovirus exposure and HLA in healthy donors. Sequenced by immunoSEQ multiplex PCR; TCRdb stores in-frame clones only, minus some. Its table lists about 67,000 clones. The sequencing sample was made of PBMCs. The receptors were sampled from a woman in her thirties in good health and CMV-seronegative. CDR3s include the opening cysteine and the closing phenylalanine or tryptophan. D genes are given only for firm matches.

D	V	J	DNA	CDR3
TRBD2	TRBV27	TRBJ2-1	TGTGCCCACTCCGCGACTAGCGGGAGGCCCCTTTCATACAATGAGCAGTTCTTC	CAHSATSGRPLSYNEQFF
-	TRBV27	TRBJ2-1	TGTGCCAGCAGTTTCGGAGGGAGAGGGAATGAGCAGTTCTTC	CASSFGGRGNEQFF
-	TRBV6-6	TRBJ1-5	TGTGCCAGCAGCCTAGCGGGGGGGAACCAGCCCCAGCATTTT	CASSLAGGNQPQHF
-	TRBV7-8	TRBJ1-1	TGTGCCAGCAGCCCAGCCGGGACAGAAGCTTTCTTT	CASSPAGTEAFF
TRBD1	TRBV6-1	TRBJ1-1	TGTGCCAGCAGTAGGTACAGGGGGCTGGATGAAGCTTTCTTT	CASSRYRGLDEAFF
-	TRBV19	TRBJ2-1	TGTGCCAGTAGTGGTCGGAGGAGCCCGGGCTACAATGAGCAGTTCTTC	CASSGRRSPGYNEQFF
-	TRBV25-1	TRBJ2-2	TGTGCCAGCAGTGAGGACAGGAACACCGGGGAGCTGTTTTTT	CASSEDRNTGELFF
TRBD2	TRBV6-5	TRBJ2-7	TGTGCCAGCAGCCCTCGAACGGGAGGATCCTACGAGCAGTACTTC	CASSPRTGGSYEQYF
TRBD2	TRBV10-2	TRBJ2-2	TGCGCCAGCAGGACTAGCGGCACCGGGGAGCTGTTTTTT	CASRTSGTGELFF
-	TRBV4-3	TRBJ2-3	TGCGCCAGCAGCCAAGAAGGGGGAGATACGCAGTATTTT	CASSQEGGDTQYF
TRBD1	TRBV5-4	TRBJ1-1	TGTGCCAGCAGCTTGGGACAGGGGCAGGTTGAAGCTTTCTTT	CASSLGQGQVEAFF
-	TRBV6-5	TRBJ1-1	TGTGCCAGCAAAACGGGGGGAAGGGACACTGAAGCTTTCTTT	CASKTGGRDTEAFF
-	TRBV29-1	TRBJ1-4	TGCAGCGTGGGAGGGGAGGAAAAACTGTTTTTT	CSVGGEEKLFF
-	TRBV14	TRBJ2-1	TGTGCCAGCAGCCAGTATTATGAGCAGTTCTTC	CASSQYYEQFF
-	TRBV6-5	TRBJ1-6	TGTGCCAGCAGTTACGGGGGACTGAAGAATTCACCCCTCCACTTT	CASSYGGLKNSPLHF
-	TRBV27	TRBJ2-5	TGTGCCAGCAGTTTAAAGGCCCGCAGGGGAGAGACCCAGTACTTC	CASSLKARRGETQYF
-	TRBV30	TRBJ1-2	TGTGCCTGGAGTGTACTTCAGGGGCTGGGCTACACCTTC	CAWSVLQGLGYTF
TRBD2	TRBV29-1	TRBJ2-1	TGCAGCGCCGTGCGGGGGTCCACTAACAATGAGCAGTTCTTC	CSAVRGSTNNEQFF
-	TRBV30	TRBJ1-6	TGTGCCTGGACGAGGCAGGGTGTCAGCTCCTATAATTCACCCCTCCACTTT	CAWTRQGVSSYNSPLHF
TRBD2	TRBV27	TRBJ2-1	TGTGCCAGCAGTCCCCGTGGTAGCGGGAGGGCTTACAATGAGCAGTTCTTC	CASSPRGSGRAYNEQFF
-	TRBV4-3	TRBJ2-3	TGCGCCAGCAGCCAAGGGGCTCAGGCGCAGTATTTT	CASSQGAQAQYF
-	TRBV28	TRBJ1-6	TGTGCCAGCAGTTTATTAGTGAATAATTCACCCCTCCACTTT	CASSLLVNNSPLHF
-	TRBV29-1	TRBJ2-3	TGCAGCGCCCGAAATGGTGGAAGGGGAACAGATAAGCAGTATTTT	CSARNGGRGTDKQYF
-	TRBV4-1	TRBJ1-6	TGCGCCAGCAGCCAAGAAGTCAGGGTTGGATCACCCCTCCACTTT	CASSQEVRVGSPLHF
-	TRBV27	TRBJ2-3	TGTGCCAGCAGTTTTGTAACTAGCACAGATACGCAGTATTTT	CASSFVTSTDTQYF
TRBD1	TRBV5-4	TRBJ1-1	TGTGCCAGCAGCCCCCGGGACAGGGGCCATAACACTGAAGCTTTCTTT	CASSPRDRGHNTEAFF
-	TRBV6-6	TRBJ2-1	TGTGCCAGCAGCTTAGACGGGGATGAGCAGTTCTTC	CASSLDGDEQFF
-	TRBV5-4	TRBJ2-2	TGTGCCAGCAGCTTGGCTCGAGCACTGAACACCGGGGAGCTGTTTTTT	CASSLARALNTGELFF
-	TRBV28	TRBJ1-1	TGTGCCAGCAGTTTACCCCAGGGGCGAACTGAAGCTTTCTTT	CASSLPQGRTEAFF
TRBD2	TRBV19	TRBJ2-7	TGTGCCAGTAGTCAAAAATCTAGCGGGAGGTACGAGCAGTACTTC	CASSQKSSGRYEQYF
-	TRBV29-1	TRBJ1-2	TGCAGTCACTGGGACACCTATGGCTACACCTTC	CSHWDTYGYTF
-	TRBV2	TRBJ2-7	TGTGCCAGCAGCTTAGACCTAGCTGCAGCCTACGAGCAGTACTTC	CASSLDLAAAYEQYF
-	TRBV19	TRBJ2-7	TGTGCCAGTAGTAGCGAAGTTGAGTACGAGCAGTACTTC	CASSSEVEYEQYF
-	TRBV2	TRBJ2-7	TGTGCCAGCAGGGGACTAGACAGGGTGGATGGGTACTTC	CASRGLDRVDGYF
-	TRBV5-1	TRBJ2-7	TGCGCCAGCAGCGACCCCAGGATCCACGAGCAGTACTTC	CASSDPRIHEQYF
TRBD2	TRBV11-1	TRBJ2-1	TGTGCCAGCAGCTGGGGACTAGGAATACCCAATGAGCAGTTCTTC	CASSWGLGIPNEQFF
TRBD1	TRBV27	TRBJ1-1	TGTGCCAGCAGTAAACAGGGGGGGGGTACTGAAGCTTTCTTT	CASSKQGGGTEAFF
TRBD1	TRBV5-6	TRBJ2-6	TGTGCCAGCAGCCCGGCAGGGGGATCTCTCCTCTCTGGGGCCAACGTCCTGACTTTC	CASSPAGGSLLSGANVLTF
TRBD1	TRBV28	TRBJ1-2	TGTGCCAGCAGTCCCCAGGGGGGACAGTTCTATGGCTACACCTTC	CASSPQGGQFYGYTF
TRBD2	TRBV29-1	TRBJ2-2	TGCAGCGTTCCGGGCGGGAGCGGGGAGCTGTTTTTT	CSVPGGSGELFF